Below, one T cell receptor beta chain is given with its context. The antigen remains undetermined. Possible read error: a much larger clone is one base away. The CDR3 has 15 residues. CDR1 MDHEN and CDR2 SYDVKM come from the germline V gene. The sample is drawn from a study of regulatory T cells in long-lasting Graves disease. Study-level information: The term persistent Graves' disease signified upward of 5 years on antithyroid drugs with positive TSH receptor antibodies. Study-level results: Segments TRBV28, TRBJ1-2 and TRBJ2-5 showed preferential usage in persistent disease. New patients shared fewer public clonotypes (roughly 990) than persistent patients did (over 2,500). Sample size was small, which may have lowered accuracy.

Time point indicated: persistent/refractory GD, antithyroid drugs over 5 years with positive TRAb. PBMC RNA was the source of the TCR library. TCR beta libraries were built with iRepertoire HTBI primers and Arm-PCR of CDR3 regions. TCRdb itself ran the multiplex PCR reads through MiXCR, one entry per CDR3 protein. The sample shows about 470,000 distinct CDR3 sequences, roughly 21% of them seen only once. This receptor was obtained from a female donor with Graves disease. The rearrangement joins TRBV28 to TRBJ1-5; no clear D gene. The sample here was peripheral blood mononuclear cells (PBMCs), taken when the disease was refractory, from a patient treated with antithyroid drugs. The CDR3 spells CAGSFTRALNQPQHF. CDR3 DNA: TGTGCCGGCAGTTTCACGCGGGCCCTAAATCAGCCCCAGCATTTT. Combining the CDR3 with reference TRBV28 and TRBJ1-5 gives the whole variable domain DVKVTQSSRYLVKRTGEKVFLECVQDMDHENMFWYRQDPGLGLRLIYFSYDVKMKEKGDIPEGYSVSREKKERFSLILESASTNQTSMYLCAGSFTRALNQPQHFGDGTRLSIL.